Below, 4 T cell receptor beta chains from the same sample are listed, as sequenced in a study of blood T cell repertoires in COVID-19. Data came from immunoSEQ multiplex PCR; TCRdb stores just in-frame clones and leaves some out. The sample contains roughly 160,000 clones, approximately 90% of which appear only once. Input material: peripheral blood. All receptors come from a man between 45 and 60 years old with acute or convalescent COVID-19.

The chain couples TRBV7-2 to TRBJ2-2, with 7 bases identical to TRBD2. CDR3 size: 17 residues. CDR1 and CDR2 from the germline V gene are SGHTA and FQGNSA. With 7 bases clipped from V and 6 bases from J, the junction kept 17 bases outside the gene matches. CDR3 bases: TGTGCCAGCAACCCTGTCGTGGTTGCGGGAGTTCCCGGGGAGCTGTTTTTT. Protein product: CASNPVVVAGVPGELFF. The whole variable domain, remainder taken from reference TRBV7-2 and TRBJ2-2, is GAGVSQSPSNKVTEKGKDVELRCDPISGHTALYWYRQSLGQGLEFLIYFQGNSAPDKSGLPSDRFSAERTGGSVSTLTIQRTQQEDSAVYLCASNPVVVAGVPGELFFGEGSRLTVL.

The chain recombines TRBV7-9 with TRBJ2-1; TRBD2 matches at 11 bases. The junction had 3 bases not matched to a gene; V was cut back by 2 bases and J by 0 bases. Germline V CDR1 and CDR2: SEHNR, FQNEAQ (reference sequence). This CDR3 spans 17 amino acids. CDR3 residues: CASSLTSGGNSYNEQFF. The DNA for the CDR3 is TGTGCCAGCAGCTTAACTAGCGGGGGCAACTCCTACAATGAGCAGTTCTTC.

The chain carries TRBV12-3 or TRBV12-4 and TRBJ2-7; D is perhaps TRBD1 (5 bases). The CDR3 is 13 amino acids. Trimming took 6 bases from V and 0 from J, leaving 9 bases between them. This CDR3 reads CASRLDTSYEQYF. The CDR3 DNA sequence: TGTGCCAGCAGACTGGACACCTCCTACGAGCAGTACTTC.

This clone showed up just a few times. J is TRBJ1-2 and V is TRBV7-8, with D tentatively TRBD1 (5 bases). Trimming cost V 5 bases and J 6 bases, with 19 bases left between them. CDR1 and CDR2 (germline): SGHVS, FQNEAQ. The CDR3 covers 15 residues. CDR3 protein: CASSQFREVGDGYTF. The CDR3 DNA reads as TGTGCCAGCAGCCAATTCAGGGAGGTGGGGGATGGCTACACCTTC.